The 26 T cell receptor beta chains presented below share a single source sample, sequenced in a study of identical twins. One entry per CDR3 protein, called by TCRdb with MiXCR from the 5' RACE reads. The profile shows some 210,000 distinct CDR3 sequences, more than 15% of them singletons. This sample also appeared in a second study, on T cells expressing NK-cell markers.

The source material was CD8+ T cells sorted from blood. The receptor set was obtained from a woman aged 18-29 years in good health.

V is TRBV12-3 or TRBV12-4 and J is TRBJ1-5, with no clear D. This CDR3 comprises 12 residues. V lost 6 bases and J lost 4, with 7 bases in between. The CDR3 region has the DNA TGTGCCAGCAGAAATCCGAATCAGCCCCAGCATTTT. Protein: CASRNPNQPQHF.

This chain connects TRBV10-3 to TRBJ1-1, with 8 bases aligning to TRBD1. This CDR3 is 12 amino acids long. J gave up 3 bases and V 11 bases, and 5 bases lay outside the gene matches. CDR1 and CDR2 (germline): ENHRY, SYGVKD. The CDR3 protein is CAVAQGDTEAFF. The DNA for the CDR3 is TGTGCCGTAGCACAGGGGGACACTGAAGCTTTCTTT.

This clonotype was found many times. The CDR3 bases are TGTGCCAGCAGCTTAACCAGCGGGGGAAGCACAGATACGCAGTATTTT. Its protein is CASSLTSGGSTDTQYF. The V gene is TRBV7-3, the J gene TRBJ2-3, with 8 positions matching TRBD2. V gave up 0 bases and J gave up 0 bases; unmatched junction bases: 2. This CDR3 has 16 residues. CDR1 and CDR2 (germline): SGHTA, FQGTGA.

In its sample, this clonotype was seen a few times. The chain carries TRBV27 and TRBJ2-1; 11 nucleotides line up with TRBD2. CDR1 and CDR2 (germline): MNHEY, SMNVEV (reference sequence). The trim removed 1 base at V and 15 bases at J, leaving 11 bases unmatched. The CDR3 runs 15 residues. This chain's CDR3 is CASSLYTSGGQGRFF. CDR3 coding DNA: TGTGCCAGCAGTTTATATACTAGCGGGGGCCAGGGTAGGTTCTTC.

J is TRBJ2-7 and V is TRBV7-6; either TRBD1 or TRBD2 may fit D (5 bases each). The V gene's germline CDR1 is SGHVS and CDR2 FNYEAQ. V lost 5 bases to trimming and J lost 0 bases, with 14 bases between them. The CDR3 has 15 amino acids. CDR3 bases: TGTGCCAGCAGCATCTACCCGGGACCCTCCTACGAGCAGTACTTC. This encodes CASSIYPGPSYEQYF.

V is TRBV29-1 and J is TRBJ2-5; the D is unclear. Trimming removed 4 bases at V and 1 base at J, with 13 bases between. This CDR3 region has 14 residues. The germline CDR1 and CDR2 sequences are SQVTM and ANQGSEA. The CDR3 protein is CSVGAQISQETQYF. CDR3 DNA: TGCAGCGTTGGGGCTCAGATCTCCCAAGAGACCCAGTACTTC.

This clonotype has only a few counts. The chain combines TRBV15 with TRBJ2-3; D gene uncertain. The CDR3 runs to 15 residues. The ends were cut back, 3 bases at V and 1 base at J, with 11 bases in the middle. CDR1 is LNHNV and CDR2 is YYDKDF in the germline V gene (reference sequence). In DNA form, the CDR3 reads TGTGCCACCAGCAGCTCTCTTTCTGGCACAGATACGCAGTATTTT. Translation: CATSSSLSGTDTQYF.

The chain couples TRBV10-2 to TRBJ2-1; D not resolved. The CDR3 runs to 12 residues. Deletions cut 8 bases from V and 5 bases from J, with 10 bases between. Germline assignment: CDR1 WSHSY and CDR2 SAAADI. The CDR3 bases are TGCGCCAGCGGAGAAGCAGACAATGAGCAGTTCTTC. This translates into CASGEADNEQFF.

This chain links TRBV12-3 or TRBV12-4 with TRBJ2-5; D gene uncertain. V was cut by 0 bases and J by 5 bases, with 10 bases left in between. The CDR3 extends over 14 amino acids. The CDR3 DNA reads TGTGCCAGCAGTTTAGCGCGAAGGCTGGAGACCCAGTACTTC. It is translated as CASSLARRLETQYF.

This clonotype was recorded at least ten times. The chain combines TRBV6-2 or TRBV6-3 with TRBJ2-1, with no clear D. V was cut by 2 bases and J by 5 bases, with 7 bases left in between. Germline V gene lookup returns CDR1 MNHEY and CDR2 SVGEGT. The CDR3 has 13 amino acids. CDR3 DNA sequence: TGTGCCAGCAGTTACGGCGAGAACAATGAGCAGTTCTTC. Translated: CASSYGENNEQFF.

V is TRBV3-1 and J is TRBJ2-3; 7 bases match TRBD2. CDR3 length equals 18 residues. Germline V gene lookup returns CDR1 LGHDT and CDR2 YNNKEL (reference sequence). J gave up 0 bases and V 4 bases, and 13 bases lay outside the gene matches. The CDR3 region is CASSPLRGGSQSTDTQYF. The CDR3, as DNA: TGTGCCAGCAGCCCGCTTAGGGGCGGGAGCCAAAGCACAGATACGCAGTATTTT.

The chain recombines TRBV5-6 with TRBJ2-3; D is uncertain. The CDR3 is 12 amino acids. The germline gives CDR1 SGHDT, CDR2 YYEEEE. V gave up 0 bases and J gave up 8 bases, with 7 bases separating them. The CDR3 spells CASSLGRGTQYF. CDR3 in DNA: TGTGCCAGCAGCTTGGGACGTGGTACGCAGTATTTT.

The V call is TRBV5-1, the J call TRBJ2-7; 7 positions match TRBD1. This CDR3 is 15 amino acids long. V trimming: 1 base; J trimming: 5 bases; junction bases outside the gene matches: 9. Per the germline V gene, CDR1 is SGHRS and CDR2 is YFSETQ. CDR3 sequence: CASSLYGQVSDEQYF. The CDR3, as DNA: TGCGCCAGCAGCTTGTACGGACAGGTCAGCGACGAGCAGTACTTC.

This clonotype has just a few counts. This chain joins TRBV11-2 and TRBJ2-1, with D perhaps matching TRBD2 (5 bases). The CDR3 consists of 14 residues. Germline V gene lookup returns CDR1 SGHAT and CDR2 FQNNGV. V lost 5 bases and J lost 0, with 8 bases in between. This CDR3 is CASSQRVSYNEQFF. The DNA of the CDR3 is TGTGCCAGCAGCCAGAGGGTCTCCTACAATGAGCAGTTCTTC.

This clonotype was detected a few times. The rearrangement joins TRBV6-2 or TRBV6-3 to TRBJ2-7; D gene uncertain. The V and J ends lost 0 bases and 2 bases respectively, with 14 bases between them. Germline V lookup: CDR1 MNHEY, CDR2 SVGEGT. This CDR3 has 16 amino acids. The CDR3 DNA reads TGTGCCAGCAGTTACTCGACGACGGAAGAAACCTACGAGCAGTACTTC. Protein product: CASSYSTTEETYEQYF.

The chain employs TRBV2 and TRBJ1-5, with D hard to call. V was trimmed by 8 bases and J by 9 bases, leaving 14 bases between them. In germline, CDR1 is SNHLY, CDR2 FYNNEI. This CDR3 region has 12 residues. CDR3 coding DNA: TGTGCCAGCGCAGAAAGCCCTTGGCCCCAGCATTTT. This gives the protein CASAESPWPQHF.

There are many counts of this clonotype. The chain has TRBV9 and TRBJ2-3, with D maybe TRBD2 (6 bases). Trimming pared 6 bases from V and 0 bases from J, leaving 14 bases between. CDR3 length: 15 residues. Germline CDR1 and CDR2: SGDLS and YYNGEE. Written as DNA, the CDR3 is TGTGCCAGCAACGGGGGACTGGCCAGCACAGATACGCAGTATTTT. This translates into CASNGGLASTDTQYF.

A few counts support this clonotype. The rearrangement links TRBV18 to TRBJ2-1; D may be TRBD2 (6 bases). V lost 6 bases and J lost 6, with 15 bases in between. Germline CDR1 is KGHSH and CDR2 is LQKENI. This CDR3 has 14 residues. The DNA for the CDR3 is TGTGCCAGCTCCCACCCCCGGGACTTCAATGAGCAGTTCTTC. It is translated as CASSHPRDFNEQFF.

The chain couples TRBV15 to TRBJ2-4; 7 bases are a match to TRBD1. Per the germline V gene, CDR1 is LNHNV and CDR2 is YYDKDF (reference sequence). The CDR3 is 19 amino acids. Trimming took 3 bases from V and 2 from J; bases not matched to a gene: 16. CDR3 nucleotides: TGTGCCACCAGCAGGCCCTGGTGGTCAGGGGGTGCGACCAAAAACATTCAGTACTTC. Residues: CATSRPWWSGGATKNIQYF.

J is TRBJ2-1 and V is TRBV5-5; 7 bases are shared with TRBD2. The V gene end was trimmed by 4 bases and the J gene end by 4 bases; junction bases not matched to a gene: 5. The CDR3 runs 14 residues. Per germline, CDR1 SGHKS and CDR2 YYEKEE (reference sequence). CDR3 loop: CASSVHGGYNEQFF. CDR3 DNA: TGTGCCAGCAGCGTTCACGGGGGGTACAATGAGCAGTTCTTC. Full variable domain (missing parts from reference TRBV5-5 and TRBJ2-1): DAGVTQSPTHLIKTRGQQVTLRCSPISGHKSVSWYQQVLGQGPQFIFQYYEKEERGRGNFPDRFSARQFPNYSSELNVNALLLGDSALYLCASSVHGGYNEQFFGPGTRLTVL.

This chain joins TRBV7-6 and TRBJ2-5; TRBD1 is a possible D gene (6 bases). The germline V and J ends were trimmed by 7 bases and 2 bases, with 11 bases remaining between them. Germline values: CDR1 SGHVS, CDR2 FNYEAQ. The CDR3 has 13 residues. The CDR3 region is CASMGHSQETQYF. In DNA form, the CDR3 reads TGTGCCAGCATGGGACATTCGCAAGAGACCCAGTACTTC.

J is TRBJ2-3 and V is TRBV30; a weak D match, TRBD1 (5 bases). V gave up 0 bases and J gave up 6 bases, with 16 bases separating them. The CDR3 extends over 15 amino acids. Germline CDR1 GTSNPN, CDR2 SVGIG (reference sequence). The CDR3 sequence: CAWSVDAGMRDTQYF. In DNA, the CDR3 is TGTGCCTGGAGTGTAGACGCAGGGATGAGGGATACGCAGTATTTT.

This clonotype was seen ten or more times. The gene calls are TRBV27 and TRBJ2-1, with 11 bases identical to TRBD2. Germline CDR1 and CDR2: MNHEY and SMNVEV (reference sequence). V shed 3 bases, J shed 10 bases, and the junction held 5 bases outside the gene matches. CDR3 length equals 14 residues. CDR3 DNA sequence: TGTGCCAGCAGTTTGATAGCGGGAGGGTACGAGCAGTTCTTC. This sequence encodes CASSLIAGGYEQFF.

The CDR3 spells CASSPTETSYEQYF. CDR3 in DNA: TGTGCCAGCTCACCTACAGAGACCTCCTACGAGCAGTACTTC. The gene calls are TRBV18 and TRBJ2-7; no reliable D call. Germline CDR1 and CDR2: KGHSH and LQKENI. The CDR3 spans 14 residues. The V and J ends lost 3 bases and 0 bases respectively, with 9 bases between them.

This clonotype was found a few times. The chain has TRBV7-9 and TRBJ2-1; 9 nucleotides agree with TRBD2. The CDR3 runs 17 residues. Germline values: CDR1 SEHNR, CDR2 FQNEAQ (reference sequence). Trimming cost V 4 bases and J 9 bases; bases outside gene matches: 16. The CDR3 here is CASSSLLSLREGGEQFF. In DNA, the CDR3 is TGTGCCAGCAGCTCTCTTCTGAGTTTGCGGGAGGGAGGTGAGCAGTTCTTC.

This clonotype was seen only a few times. CDR3 residues: CASGAGVAGELFF. The CDR3 DNA reads as TGTGCCAGCGGTGCGGGAGTGGCCGGGGAGCTGTTTTTT. The chain combines TRBV27 with TRBJ2-2, with 7 nucleotides matching TRBD2. This CDR3 spans 13 amino acids. With 8 bases clipped from V and 6 bases from J, the junction kept 6 bases outside the gene matches. The V gene's germline CDR1 is MNHEY and CDR2 SMNVEV (reference sequence).